This TCR beta chain was recorded in a study of T cell clonotyping in hematopoietic cell transplantation. TCRdb keeps only in-frame clones here, not all; method: immunoSEQ multiplex PCR. In the table there are some 40,000 clones, 85% of which are singletons. Specified time point: recipient sample about 28 days before transplant, after cytoreduction. Trimming shortened V by 1 base and J by 5 bases, and 11 bases separated the two germline ends. This CDR3 is built from 14 residues. CDR1 SGHTA and CDR2 FQGNSA come from the germline V gene. The chain recombines TRBV7-2 with TRBJ2-5, with a tentative D call TRBD1 (6 bases). The source is a man in his sixties with acute myeloid leukemia. Some clones in this sample may be carry-over from other donors' samples. This material consisted of peripheral blood mononuclear cells, taken before stem cell transplant. The chain's CDR3 is CASSLDRVGETQYF. The CDR3 nucleotides read TGTGCCAGCAGCTTAGACAGGGTTGGGGAGACCCAGTACTTC.